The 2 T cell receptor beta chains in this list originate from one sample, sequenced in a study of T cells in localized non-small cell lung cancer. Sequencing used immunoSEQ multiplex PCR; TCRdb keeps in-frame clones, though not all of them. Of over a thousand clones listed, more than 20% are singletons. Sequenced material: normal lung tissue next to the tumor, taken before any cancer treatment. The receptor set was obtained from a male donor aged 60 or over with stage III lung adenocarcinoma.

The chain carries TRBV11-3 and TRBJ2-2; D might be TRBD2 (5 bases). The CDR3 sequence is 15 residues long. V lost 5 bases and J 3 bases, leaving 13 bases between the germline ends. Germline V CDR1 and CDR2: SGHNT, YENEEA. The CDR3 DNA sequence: TGTGCCAGCAGCCAGTCGGAGGTTTACACCGGGGAGCTGTTTTTT. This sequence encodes CASSQSEVYTGELFF.

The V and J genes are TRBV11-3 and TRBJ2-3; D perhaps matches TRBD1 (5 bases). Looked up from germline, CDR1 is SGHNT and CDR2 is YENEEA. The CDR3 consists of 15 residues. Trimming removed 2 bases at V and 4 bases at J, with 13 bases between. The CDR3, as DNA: TGTGCCAGCAGCTTAAAAGGGGCAACAGCAGATACGCAGTATTTT. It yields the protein CASSLKGATADTQYF. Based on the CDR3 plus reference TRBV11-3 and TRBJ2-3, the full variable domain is EAGVVQSPRYKIIEKKQPVAFWCNPISGHNTLYWYLQNLGQGPELLIRYENEEAVDDSQLPKDRFSAERLKGVDSTLKIQPAELGDSAVYLCASSLKGATADTQYFGPGTRLTVL.